The clone carrying this T cell receptor beta chain was counted between two and nine times. Antigen: not known. This specimen comes from a study of cytomegalovirus exposure and HLA in healthy donors. PCR employed 60 Vbeta and 13 Jbeta primers. The data were produced by immunoSEQ multiplex PCR, yet TCRdb's version contains in-frame clones alone and is incomplete. The table shows 35,000 to 55,000 clones, with about 60% occurring only once. V was clipped by 6 bases and J by 4 bases; unmatched bases: 10. Germline V gene sequence: CDR1 KGHSH, CDR2 LQKENI. CDR3 length: 15 residues. Points from the study as a whole: Reportedly, HLA-A and HLA-B alleles of most subjects were accurately predicted from TCR beta.

The sequencing input was PBMCs. The chain is built from TRBV18 and TRBJ2-7; TRBD1 matches 9 bases. This receptor was obtained from a human donor in good health. The CDR3, as DNA: TGTGCCAGCTCCCAGTCGACAGGGGGAACTTACGAGCAGTACTTC. Translated: CASSQSTGGTYEQYF.